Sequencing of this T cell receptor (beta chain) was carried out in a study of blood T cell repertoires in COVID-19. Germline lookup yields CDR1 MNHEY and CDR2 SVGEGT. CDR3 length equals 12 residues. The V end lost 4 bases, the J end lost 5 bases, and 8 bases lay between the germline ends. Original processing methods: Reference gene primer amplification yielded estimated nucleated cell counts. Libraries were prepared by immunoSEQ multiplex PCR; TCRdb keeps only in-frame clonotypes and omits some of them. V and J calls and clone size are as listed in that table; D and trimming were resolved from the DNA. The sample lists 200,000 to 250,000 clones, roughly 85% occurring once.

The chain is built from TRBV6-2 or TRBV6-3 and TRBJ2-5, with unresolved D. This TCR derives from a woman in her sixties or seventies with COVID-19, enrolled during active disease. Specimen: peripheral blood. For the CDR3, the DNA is TGTGCCAGCAGTTTTTTCGTTGAGACCCAGTACTTC. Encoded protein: CASSFFVETQYF.